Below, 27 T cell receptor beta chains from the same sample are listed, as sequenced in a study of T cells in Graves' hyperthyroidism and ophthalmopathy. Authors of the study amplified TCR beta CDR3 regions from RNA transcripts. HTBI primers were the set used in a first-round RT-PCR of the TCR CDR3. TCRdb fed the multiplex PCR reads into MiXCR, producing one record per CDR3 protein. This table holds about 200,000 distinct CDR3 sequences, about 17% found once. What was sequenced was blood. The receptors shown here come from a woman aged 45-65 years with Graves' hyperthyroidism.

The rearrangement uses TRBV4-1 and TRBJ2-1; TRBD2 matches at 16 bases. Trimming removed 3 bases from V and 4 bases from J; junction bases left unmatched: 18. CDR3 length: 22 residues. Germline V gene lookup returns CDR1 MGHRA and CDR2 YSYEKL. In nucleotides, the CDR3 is TGCGCCAGCAGCCAGAGTCTACCGGGACTAGCGGGAGGGCCCCGGCTTTACAATGAGCAGTTCTTC. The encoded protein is CASSQSLPGLAGGPRLYNEQFF.

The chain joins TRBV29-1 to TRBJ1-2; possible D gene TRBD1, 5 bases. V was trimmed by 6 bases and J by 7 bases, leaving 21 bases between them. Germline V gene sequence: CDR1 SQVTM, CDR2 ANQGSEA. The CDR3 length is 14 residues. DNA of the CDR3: TGCAGCGTAGGGACGACGGGACGGTATGGTGGCTACACCTTC. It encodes CSVGTTGRYGGYTF.

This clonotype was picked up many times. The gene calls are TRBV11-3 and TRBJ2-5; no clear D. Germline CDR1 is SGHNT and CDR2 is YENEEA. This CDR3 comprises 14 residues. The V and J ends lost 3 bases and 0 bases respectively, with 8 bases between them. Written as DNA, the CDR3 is TGTGCCAGCAGCTTGACTTCGTACCAAGAGACCCAGTACTTC. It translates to CASSLTSYQETQYF.

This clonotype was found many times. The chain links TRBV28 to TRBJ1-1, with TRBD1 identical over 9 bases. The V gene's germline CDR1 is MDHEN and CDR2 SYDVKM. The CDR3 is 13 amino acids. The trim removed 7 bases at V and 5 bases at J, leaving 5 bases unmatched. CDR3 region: CASTRTGETEAFF. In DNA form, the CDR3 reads TGTGCCAGCACTCGGACAGGGGAGACTGAAGCTTTCTTT.

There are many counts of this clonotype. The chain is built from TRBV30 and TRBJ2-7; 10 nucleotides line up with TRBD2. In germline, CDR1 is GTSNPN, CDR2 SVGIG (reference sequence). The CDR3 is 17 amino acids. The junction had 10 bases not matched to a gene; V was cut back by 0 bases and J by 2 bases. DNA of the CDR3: TGTGCCTGGAGTGTACCAGGTTGGACTAGCGGTACCTACGAGCAGTACTTC. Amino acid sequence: CAWSVPGWTSGTYEQYF.

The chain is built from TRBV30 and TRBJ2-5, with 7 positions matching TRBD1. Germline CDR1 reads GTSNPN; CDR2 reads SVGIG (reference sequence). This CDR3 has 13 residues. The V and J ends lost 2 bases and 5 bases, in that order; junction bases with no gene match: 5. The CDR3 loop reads CAWSKTGLETQYF. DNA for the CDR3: TGTGCCTGGAGTAAGACAGGGTTGGAGACCCAGTACTTC.

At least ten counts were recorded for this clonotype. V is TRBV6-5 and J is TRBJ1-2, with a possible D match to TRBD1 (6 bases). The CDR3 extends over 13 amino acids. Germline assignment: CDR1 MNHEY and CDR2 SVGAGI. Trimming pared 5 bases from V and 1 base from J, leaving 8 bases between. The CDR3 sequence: CASSRGHNYGYTF. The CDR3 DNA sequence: TGTGCCAGCAGTAGGGGACATAACTATGGCTACACCTTC.

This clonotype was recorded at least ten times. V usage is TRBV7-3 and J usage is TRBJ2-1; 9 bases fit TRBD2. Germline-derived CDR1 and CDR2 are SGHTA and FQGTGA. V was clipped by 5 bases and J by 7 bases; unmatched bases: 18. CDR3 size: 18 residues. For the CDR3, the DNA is TGTGCCAGCAGCCCCCCCGGACTAGCGCGAGTGACTCTGAATGAGCAGTTCTTC. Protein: CASSPPGLARVTLNEQFF. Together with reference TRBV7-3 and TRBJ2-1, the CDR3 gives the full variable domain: GAGVSQTPSNKVTEKGKYVELRCDPISGHTALYWYRQSLGQGPEFLIYFQGTGAADDSGLPNDRFFAVRPEGSVSTLKIQRTERGDSAVYLCASSPPGLARVTLNEQFFGPGTRLTVL.

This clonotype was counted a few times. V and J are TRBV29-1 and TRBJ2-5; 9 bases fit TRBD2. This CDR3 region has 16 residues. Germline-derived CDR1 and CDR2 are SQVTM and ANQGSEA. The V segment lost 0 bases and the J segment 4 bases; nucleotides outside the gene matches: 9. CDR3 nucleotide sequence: TGCAGCGTTGAAGAGGACGGCCCAGCGGGAGGAGAGACCCAGTACTTC. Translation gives CSVEEDGPAGGETQYF.

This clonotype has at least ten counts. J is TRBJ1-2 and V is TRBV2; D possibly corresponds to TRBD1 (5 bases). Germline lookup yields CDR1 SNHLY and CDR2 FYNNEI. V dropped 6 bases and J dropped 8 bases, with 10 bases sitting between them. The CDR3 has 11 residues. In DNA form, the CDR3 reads TGTGCCAGCAGGGGGGAGGAAGGCTACACCTTC. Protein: CASRGEEGYTF. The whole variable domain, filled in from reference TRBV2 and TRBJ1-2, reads EPEVTQTPSHQVTQMGQEVILRCVPISNHLYFYWYRQILGQKVEFLVSFYNNEISEKSEIFDDQFSVERPDGSNFTLKIRSTKLEDSAMYFCASRGEEGYTFGSGTRLTVV.

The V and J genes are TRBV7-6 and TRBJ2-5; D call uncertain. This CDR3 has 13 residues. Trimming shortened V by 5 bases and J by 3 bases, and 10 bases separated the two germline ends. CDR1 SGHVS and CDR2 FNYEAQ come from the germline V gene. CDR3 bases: TGTGCCAGCAGCCCCCCTTTAGAAGAGACCCAGTACTTC. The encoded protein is CASSPPLEETQYF.

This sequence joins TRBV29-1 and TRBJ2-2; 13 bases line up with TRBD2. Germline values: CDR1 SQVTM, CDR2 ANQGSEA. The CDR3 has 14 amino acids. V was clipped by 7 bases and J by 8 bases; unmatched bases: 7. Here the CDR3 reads CSGRLAGGGGELFF. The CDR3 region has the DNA TGCAGCGGGAGACTAGCGGGAGGAGGGGGGGAGCTGTTTTTT.

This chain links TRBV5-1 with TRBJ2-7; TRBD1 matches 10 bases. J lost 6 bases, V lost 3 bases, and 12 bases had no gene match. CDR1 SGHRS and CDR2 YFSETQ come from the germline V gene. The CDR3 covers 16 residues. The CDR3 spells CASSWHRDRGGIEQYF. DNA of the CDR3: TGCGCCAGCAGCTGGCACCGGGACAGGGGAGGAATCGAGCAGTACTTC.

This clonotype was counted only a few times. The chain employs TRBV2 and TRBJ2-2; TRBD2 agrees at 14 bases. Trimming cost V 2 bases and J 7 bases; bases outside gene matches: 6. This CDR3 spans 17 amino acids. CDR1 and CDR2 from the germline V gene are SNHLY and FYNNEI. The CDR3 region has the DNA TGTGCCAGCAGTGAATCTGTAGGACTAGCGGGAGGCGGGGAGCTGTTTTTT. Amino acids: CASSESVGLAGGGELFF.

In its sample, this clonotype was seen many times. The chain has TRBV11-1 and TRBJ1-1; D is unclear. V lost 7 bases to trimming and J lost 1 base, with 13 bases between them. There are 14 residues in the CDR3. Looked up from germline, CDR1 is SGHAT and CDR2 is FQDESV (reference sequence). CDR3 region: CASKFSAGNTEAFF. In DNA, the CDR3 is TGTGCCAGCAAGTTCTCCGCGGGGAACACTGAAGCTTTCTTT.

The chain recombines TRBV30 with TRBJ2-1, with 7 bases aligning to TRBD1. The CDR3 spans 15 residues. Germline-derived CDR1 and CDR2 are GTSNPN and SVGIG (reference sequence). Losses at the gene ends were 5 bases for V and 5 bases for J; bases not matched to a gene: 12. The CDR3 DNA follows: TGTGCCTGGCAGACAGGGAAAGGAGGAGACAATGAGCAGTTCTTC. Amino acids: CAWQTGKGGDNEQFF.

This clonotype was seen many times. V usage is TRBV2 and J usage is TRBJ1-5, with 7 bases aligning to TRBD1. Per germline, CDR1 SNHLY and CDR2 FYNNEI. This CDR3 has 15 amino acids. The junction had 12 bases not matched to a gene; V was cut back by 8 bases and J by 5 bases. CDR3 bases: TGTGCCAGCCGTTTGGGGACAGAGCCGGATCAGCCCCAGCATTTT. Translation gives CASRLGTEPDQPQHF.

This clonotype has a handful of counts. The CDR3 region is CASSFRQVESPLHF. CDR3 nucleotides: TGTGCCAGCAGCTTCCGACAGGTCGAATCACCCCTCCACTTT. This chain joins TRBV9 and TRBJ1-6, with D perhaps TRBD1 (6 bases). Germline-derived CDR1 and CDR2 are SGDLS and YYNGEE. The CDR3 sequence is 14 residues long. The V gene lost 4 bases and the J gene lost 10 bases, with 15 bases spanning the gap.

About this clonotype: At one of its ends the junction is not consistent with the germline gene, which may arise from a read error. CDR3 amino acids: CASSLDSGHTGELVF. The CDR3, as DNA: TGTGCCAGCAGCTTGGATAGCGGGCACACCGGGGAGCTGGTTTTT. J is TRBJ2-2 and V is TRBV7-2; 7 bases match TRBD2. The CDR3 is 15 amino acids. Germline lookup yields CDR1 SGHTA and CDR2 FQGNSA. The full variable domain, its missing parts supplied by reference TRBV7-2 and TRBJ2-2, is GAGVSQSPSNKVTEKGKDVELRCDPISGHTALYWYRQSLGQGLEFLIYFQGNSAPDKSGLPSDRFSAERTGGSVSTLTIQRTQQEDSAVYLCASSLDSGHTGELVFGEGSRLTVL.

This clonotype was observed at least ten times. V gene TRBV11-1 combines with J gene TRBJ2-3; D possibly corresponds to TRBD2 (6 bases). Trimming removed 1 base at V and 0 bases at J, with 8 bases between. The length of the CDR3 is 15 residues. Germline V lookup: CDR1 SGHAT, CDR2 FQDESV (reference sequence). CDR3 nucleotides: TGTGCCAGCAGCTTAGGGGCGGGAAGCACAGATACGCAGTATTTT. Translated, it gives CASSLGAGSTDTQYF.

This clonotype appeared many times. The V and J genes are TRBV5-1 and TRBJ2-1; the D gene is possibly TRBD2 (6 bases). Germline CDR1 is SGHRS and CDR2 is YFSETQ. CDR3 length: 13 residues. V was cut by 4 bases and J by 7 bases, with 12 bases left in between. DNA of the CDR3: TGCGCCAGCAGCCGGGACTCGGGAAATGAGCAGTTCTTC. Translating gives CASSRDSGNEQFF.

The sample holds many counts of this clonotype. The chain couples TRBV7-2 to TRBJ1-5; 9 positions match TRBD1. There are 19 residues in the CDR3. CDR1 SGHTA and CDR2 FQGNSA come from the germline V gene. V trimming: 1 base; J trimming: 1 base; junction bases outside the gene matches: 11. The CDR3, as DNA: TGTGCCAGCAGCTTAGATCCTCGGGACAGGGTATTGAGCAATCAGCCCCAGCATTTT. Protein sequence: CASSLDPRDRVLSNQPQHF. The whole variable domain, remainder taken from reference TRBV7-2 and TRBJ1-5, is GAGVSQSPSNKVTEKGKDVELRCDPISGHTALYWYRQSLGQGLEFLIYFQGNSAPDKSGLPSDRFSAERTGGSVSTLTIQRTQQEDSAVYLCASSLDPRDRVLSNQPQHFGDGTRLSIL.

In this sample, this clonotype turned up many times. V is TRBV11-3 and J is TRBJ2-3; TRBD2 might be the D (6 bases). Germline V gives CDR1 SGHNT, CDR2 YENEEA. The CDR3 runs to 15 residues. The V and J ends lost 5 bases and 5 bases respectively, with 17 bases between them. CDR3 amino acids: CASSRGSAGGDTQYF. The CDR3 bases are TGTGCCAGCAGCCGCGGATCAGCCGGGGGAGATACGCAGTATTTT.

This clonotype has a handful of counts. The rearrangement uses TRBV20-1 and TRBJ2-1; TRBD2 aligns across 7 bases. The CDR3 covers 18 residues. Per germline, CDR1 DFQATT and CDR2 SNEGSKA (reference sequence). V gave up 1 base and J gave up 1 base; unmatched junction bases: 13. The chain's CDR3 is CSARAGGAASGSYNEQFF. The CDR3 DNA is TGCAGTGCTAGAGCCGGAGGTGCGGCTAGCGGATCCTACAATGAGCAGTTCTTC.

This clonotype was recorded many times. CDR3 loop: CASSIAAGDEQFF. The CDR3 nucleotides are TGTGCCAGTAGTATCGCGGCGGGAGACGAGCAGTTCTTC. The chain links TRBV19 to TRBJ2-1; 7 nucleotides align to TRBD2. The V gene's germline CDR1 is LNHDA and CDR2 SQIVND (reference sequence). This CDR3 spans 13 amino acids. V was pared by 3 bases and J by 10 bases, with 6 bases of the junction left unmatched. Using reference TRBV19 and TRBJ2-1 for the parts outside the CDR3, the full variable domain is DGGITQSPKYLFRKEGQNVTLSCEQNLNHDAMYWYRQDPGQGLRLIYYSQIVNDFQKGDIAEGYSVSREKKESFPLTVTSAQKNPTAFYLCASSIAAGDEQFFGPGTRLTVL.

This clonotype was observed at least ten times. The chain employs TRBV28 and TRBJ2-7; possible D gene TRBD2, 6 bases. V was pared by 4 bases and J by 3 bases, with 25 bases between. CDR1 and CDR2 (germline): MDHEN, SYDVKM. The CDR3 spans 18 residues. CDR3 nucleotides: TGTGCCAGCAGTTCGACCCTTAGGACGAGGAGGGAGGACTACGAGCAGTACTTC. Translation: CASSSTLRTRREDYEQYF.

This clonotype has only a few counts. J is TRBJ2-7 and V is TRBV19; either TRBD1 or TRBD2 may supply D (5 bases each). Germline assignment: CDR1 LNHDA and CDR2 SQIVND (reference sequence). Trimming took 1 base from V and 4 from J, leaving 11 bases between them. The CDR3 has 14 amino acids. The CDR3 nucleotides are TGTGCCAGTAGTATAGCCCGGGGCTGGTACGAGCAGTACTTC. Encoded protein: CASSIARGWYEQYF.